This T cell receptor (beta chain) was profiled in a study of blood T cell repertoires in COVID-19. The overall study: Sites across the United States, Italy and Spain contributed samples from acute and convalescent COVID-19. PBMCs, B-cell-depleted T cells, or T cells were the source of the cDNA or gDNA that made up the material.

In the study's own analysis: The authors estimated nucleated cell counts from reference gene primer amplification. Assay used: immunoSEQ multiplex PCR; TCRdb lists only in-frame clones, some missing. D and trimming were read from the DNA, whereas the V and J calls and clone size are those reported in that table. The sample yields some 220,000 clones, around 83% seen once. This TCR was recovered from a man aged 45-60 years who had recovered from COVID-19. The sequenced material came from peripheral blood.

The CDR3 bases are TGCGCCAGCAGTGAAGCAGGGCTTTATCCTAAGGAGCAGTACTTC. Translating it yields CASSEAGLYPKEQYF. The chain combines TRBV10-1 with TRBJ2-7; possibly TRBD1 for D (5 bases). Germline V gene sequence: CDR1 WNHNN, CDR2 SYGVQD (reference sequence). This CDR3 is 15 amino acids long. V was shortened by 3 bases and J by 7 bases, with 19 bases between the two germline ends.